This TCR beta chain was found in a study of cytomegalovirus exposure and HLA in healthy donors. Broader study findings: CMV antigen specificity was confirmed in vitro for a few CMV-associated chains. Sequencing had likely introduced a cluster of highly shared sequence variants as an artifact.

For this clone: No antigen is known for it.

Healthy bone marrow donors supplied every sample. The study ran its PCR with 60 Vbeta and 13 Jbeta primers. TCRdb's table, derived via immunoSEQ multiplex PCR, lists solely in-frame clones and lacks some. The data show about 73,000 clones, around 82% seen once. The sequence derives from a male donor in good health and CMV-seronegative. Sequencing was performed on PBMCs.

The CDR3 nucleotides are TGTGCCAGCAGCTTAGGTTTGATCGGGACAGAGCATAATGAGCAGTTCTTC. The encoded protein is CASSLGLIGTEHNEQFF. J is TRBJ2-1 and V is TRBV7-8; TRBD1 aligns across 7 bases. Trimming took 1 base from V and 7 from J; bases not matched to a gene: 13. The CDR3 consists of 17 residues. The V gene's germline CDR1 is SGHVS and CDR2 FQNEAQ. Using reference TRBV7-8 and TRBJ2-1 for the parts outside the CDR3, the full variable domain is GAGVSQSPRYKVAKRGQDVALRCDPISGHVSLFWYQQALGQGPEFLTYFQNEAQLDKSGLPSDRFFAERPEGSVSTLKIQRTQQEDSAVYLCASSLGLIGTEHNEQFFGPGTRLTVL.